These 16 T cell receptor beta chains originate from one sample sequenced in a study of control samples from healthy donors and cancer patients. Measured with immunoSEQ multiplex PCR; TCRdb has only the in-frame clones, and not every one. Among 150,000 or so clones listed, 85% to 95% were seen once. The sequenced sample was blood. These receptor sequences come from a woman aged 40 to 50 in good health.

This chain joins TRBV2 and TRBJ1-2; 7 nucleotides match TRBD1. V dropped 5 bases and J dropped 4; count of bases not matched to a gene: 10. Germline lookup yields CDR1 SNHLY and CDR2 FYNNEI. This CDR3 spans 15 amino acids. The CDR3 nucleotides are TGTGCCAGCAGTCCCTCACGCGAGGGGGCCTATGGCTACACCTTC. Translated: CASSPSREGAYGYTF.

The chain is built from TRBV5-6 and TRBJ2-1, with a weak D call TRBD1 (8 bases). V lost 0 bases and J lost 6, with 13 bases in between. From germline, CDR1 is SGHDT and CDR2 YYEEEE. This CDR3 is built from 15 residues. This CDR3 reads CASSLGTGGGNEQFF. CDR3 bases: TGTGCCAGCAGCTTGGGCACAGGGGGGGGCAATGAGCAGTTCTTC.

The J gene is TRBJ1-4, the V gene TRBV19; D not certain. The V and J ends lost 1 base and 14 bases respectively, with 23 bases between them. Germline V gene sequence: CDR1 LNHDA, CDR2 SQIVND (reference sequence). This CDR3 comprises 16 residues. The CDR3 reads CASSIAAGGGRTELFF. The CDR3 DNA reads as TGTGCCAGTAGTATAGCTGCGGGCGGAGGCCGAACTGAGCTGTTTTTT.

The V gene is TRBV3-1 (or the pseudogene TRBV3-2), the J gene TRBJ1-1; D remains unclear. Trimming stripped 1 base from V and 5 bases from J, with 14 bases between. This CDR3 has 15 amino acids. Germline-derived CDR1 and CDR2 are LGHDT and YNNKEL (reference sequence). CDR3 bases: TGTGCCAGCAGCCAAGTTAGTCCAGGTTGGACTGAAGCTTTCTTT. It codes for CASSQVSPGWTEAFF.

V is TRBV4-3 and J is TRBJ2-1; 10 bases are a match to TRBD2. The CDR3 has 16 amino acids. V was clipped by 1 base and J by 4 bases; unmatched bases: 4. Germline CDR1 reads LGHNA; CDR2 reads YSLEER. CDR3 DNA sequence: TGCGCCAGCAGCCAAGCCCTAGCGGGGGTTTACAATGAGCAGTTCTTC. It yields the protein CASSQALAGVYNEQFF.

The chain couples TRBV18 to TRBJ1-4, with 10 nucleotides matching TRBD1. The J segment lost 4 bases and the V segment lost 2 bases, leaving 19 bases of the junction unmatched. The CDR3 contains 21 residues. CDR1 and CDR2 (germline): KGHSH, LQKENI. CDR3 protein: CASSPAFYRDRGTTVNEKLFF. The CDR3 nucleotides read TGTGCCAGCTCACCAGCATTTTACCGGGACAGGGGCACAACTGTTAATGAAAAACTGTTTTTT.

This clone has only one observation. This chain links TRBV7-6 with TRBJ1-4; unclear D gene. Germline CDR1 SGHVS, CDR2 FNYEAQ. The V end was cut by 2 bases, the J end by 0 bases, with 10 bases between. There are 16 residues in the CDR3. This chain's CDR3 is CASSLFPTATNEKLFF. In DNA form, the CDR3 reads TGTGCCAGCAGCTTATTTCCTACTGCAACTAATGAAAAACTGTTTTTT.

J is TRBJ1-2 and V is TRBV4-2; 7 bases agree with TRBD1. CDR3 length: 14 amino acids. Germline CDR1 LGHNA, CDR2 YNFKEQ. Germline trimming cut 2 bases from V and 4 bases from J; bases unmatched to any gene: 4. The CDR3 nucleotides read TGTGCCAGCAGCCAACTCGGACAGGTCTATGGCTACACCTTC. It yields the protein CASSQLGQVYGYTF.

This chain links TRBV18 with TRBJ1-3; no firm D call. Trimming took 2 bases from V and 6 from J, leaving 8 bases between them. Germline assignment: CDR1 KGHSH and CDR2 LQKENI. The CDR3 extends over 13 amino acids. The chain's CDR3 is CASSPGQENTIYF. In DNA form, the CDR3 reads TGTGCCAGCTCACCAGGGCAGGAAAACACCATATATTTT.

This sequence joins TRBV9 and TRBJ2-3; D gene unclear. Per germline, CDR1 SGDLS and CDR2 YYNGEE. CDR3 size: 12 residues. V was cut by 0 bases and J by 14 bases, with 13 bases left in between. This CDR3 reads CASSVEVERLYF. The CDR3 DNA is TGTGCCAGCAGCGTAGAAGTAGAGAGGCTGTATTTT.

This chain connects TRBV15 to TRBJ1-2; no clear D gene. CDR1 LNHNV and CDR2 YYDKDF come from the germline V gene (reference sequence). The CDR3 covers 13 residues. V dropped 0 bases and J dropped 7 bases, with 9 bases sitting between them. The CDR3 DNA reads as TGTGCCACCAGCAGAGACGGGTCGGGTGGCTACACCTTC. The encoded protein is CATSRDGSGGYTF.

CDR3 sequence: CATSLELVSTYEQYF. Here the CDR3 DNA reads TGTGCCACCAGCCTCGAATTGGTCTCTACCTACGAGCAGTACTTC. The rearrangement uses TRBV15 and TRBJ2-7, with unresolved D. This CDR3 is built from 15 residues. V lost 5 bases and J 2 bases, leaving 16 bases between the germline ends. Germline assignment: CDR1 LNHNV and CDR2 YYDKDF (reference sequence).

The chain recombines TRBV19 with TRBJ1-3; D might be TRBD1 (5 bases). The germline V and J ends were trimmed by 7 bases and 2 bases, with 12 bases remaining between them. The CDR3 totals 14 residues. Germline V gene lookup returns CDR1 LNHDA and CDR2 SQIVND (reference sequence). The CDR3 DNA follows: TGTGCCAGTACAGAAAGGGGTACTGGAAACACCATATATTTT. This gives the protein CASTERGTGNTIYF.

The rearrangement uses TRBV5-1 and TRBJ2-7; TRBD1 agrees at 8 bases. The length of the CDR3 is 15 residues. Germline V CDR1 and CDR2: SGHRS, YFSETQ. V shed 4 bases, J shed 2 bases, and the junction held 8 bases outside the gene matches. Here the CDR3 reads CASSPGTGITYEQYF. CDR3 in DNA: TGCGCCAGCAGCCCCGGGACAGGAATTACCTACGAGCAGTACTTC.

The CDR3: CASSQGVRKGYGYTF. Written as DNA, the CDR3 is TGTGCCAGCAGCCAAGGGGTCCGAAAAGGCTATGGCTACACCTTC. This chain connects TRBV3-1 (or the pseudogene TRBV3-2) to TRBJ1-2; D gene uncertain. CDR1 is LGHDT and CDR2 is YNNKEL in the germline V gene (reference sequence). This CDR3 comprises 15 residues. Trimming left V 1 base short and J 4 bases short, with 13 bases between.

This clone was counted once. The chain employs TRBV19 and TRBJ2-7; TRBD1 matches 7 bases. The CDR3 extends over 14 amino acids. In germline, CDR1 is LNHDA, CDR2 SQIVND (reference sequence). Germline trimming cut 3 bases from V and 0 bases from J; bases unmatched to any gene: 2. The CDR3 loop is CASSMSGGSYEQYF. Written as DNA, the CDR3 is TGTGCCAGTAGTATGTCAGGGGGCTCCTACGAGCAGTACTTC.